This TCR beta chain stems from a study of shared clonotypes between healthy human individuals (dated by TCRdb to the early 2020s). Describing the broader study: The cohort included three men and two women between 18 and 49 years of age. Different laboratories and diverse techniques were used to prepare libraries and sequence TCR repertoires, to increase sequencing depth and limit assay-specific biases. Leukapheresis yielded between about 0.85 and 9.5 billion PBMCs per donor. Per donor, three plates each were used for CD4 naive and CD4 memory, two for CD8 naive, and one for CD8 memory. To estimate repertoire size and how much clonotype sharing occurs between individuals, the study deeply sequenced the blood TCR repertoires of about five healthy adults.

A remark on this clone: Its antigen has not been determined. Nothing much larger sits one base from this clone, and base qualities are not available.

The donors were healthy, HIV-negative adults with no recently reported acute infections or vaccinations. Every donor was a Caucasian adult living in Nashville, Tennessee, USA. Magnetic negative selection was used to enrich CD4+ T cells, after which naive cells were positively selected on CD45RA and the negative fraction became the memory subset. Blood was obtained by leukapheresis, after which PBMCs were separated by Ficoll-Histopaque density gradient centrifugation and cryopreserved in liquid nitrogen vapor phase. Analytical flow cytometry was used to check the purity and quantity of every magnetically sorted T cell population. Each sorted fraction had its genomic DNA isolated and then quantified by UV absorbance on a Nanodrop 2000c. Sequences SGHNT (CDR1) and YYREEE (CDR2) are obtained from the germline V gene (reference sequence). V loses 4 bases at its end and J loses 8 bases; junction bases beyond the gene matches: 9. Inclusive of the bounding cysteine and phenylalanine, the CDR3 is 15 residues long. CDR3 DNA only is kept here, 45 bases in frame from base 1.

Beyond this particular receptor, the publication reports: Naive subsets generally had larger estimated clonotype richness than memory subsets did. Pairwise subsampling indicated that sequencing depth was expected to affect the degree of clonotype sharing among donors. The genetic and exposure-history diversity represented was limited by the small number of donors. About 5% of naive CD4, 3.5% of naive CD8, around 2.3% of memory CD4, and about 0.4% of memory CD8 clonotypes were shared across four donors. Sampling was limited to blood, and TCR repertoires in tissue likely differ from TCR repertoires in blood. Incomplete sequencing was indicated by rarefaction of sorted-subset datasets, despite the large sequencing depth. Compared with non-shared clonotypes, the clonotypes found in all four sorted-subset donors had higher generation probabilities.

Using the deep immunoSEQ assay, multiplex PCR amplified TCR CDR3 regions from genomic DNA. Extracted genomic DNA from each cell subset was distributed evenly across all wells of several immunoSEQ 96-well plates, and each plate was treated as a replicate. For sorted subsets, roughly 190 ng of genomic DNA, equivalent to around 29,000 T cell genomes, went into each replicate PCR. The purified libraries were quantified using a Qubit 3.0 fluorometer, sized with a Bioanalyzer 2100, and then quantified again using the KAPA Library Quantification kit. Each immunoSEQ 96-well plate was sequenced on its own single-read 150-cycle Illumina NextSeq 550 flow cell. In the authors' own workflow: The immunoSEQ output contained only junctional sequences without quality scores, so filtering could not match that applied to full-length reads. Sequences were annotated with PyIR, a Python wrapper for IgBLAST v1.9, using IMGT germline references to assign V/J genes and CDR3. Reads were filtered out if the reads had weak V/J assignments (E-value above 1e-6), no CDR3, stop codons, out-of-frame junctions, or ambiguous translated residues. V3J clonotypes were defined as sequences sharing an identical inferred V gene, J gene, and CDR3 amino acid sequence. The percentage overlap between two repertoires was calculated by dividing the number of shared unique clonotypes by the size of the smaller repertoire. RTK rarefaction, the Chao1 estimator, and Recon v2.1 estimates of unobserved clonotypes were used to assess repertoire richness. Generation probabilities were computed with OLGA for all TCRbeta clonotypes obtained by the gDNA method from several donors. TCRdb carries this immuneACCESS record with in-frame sequences only. Its versions omit some clonotypes, under half of them owing to an unresolved V gene in the studies checked, with the rest unexplained. V and J calls and clone size follow that table, whereas D and trimming were derived from the DNA. The sample table shows a few million clones, and just over 90% are seen once. 0.35% to 0.5% of the sample is in the top ten clones.

Material: naive CD4+ T cells from PBMCs. The intended sense of this specimen's cell subset or site label: CD45RA+ positively selected. The clonotype originates from a young man in good health. Some clones in this sample may be carry-over from other donors' samples. The V and J genes are TRBV5-4 and TRBJ2-1; TRBD1 matches 10 bases in the middle. The CDR3 protein is CASSLTGGAMDEQFF. The DNA sequence is as follows: TGTGCCAGCAGCCTGACAGGGGGCGCGATGGATGAGCAGTTCTTC. Outside the CDR3, residues come from the reference TRBV5-4 and TRBJ2-1 proteins, so the full variable domain is: ETGVTQSPTHLIKTRGQQVTLRCSSQSGHNTVSWYQQALGQGPQFIFQYYREEENGRGNFPPRFSGLQFPNYSSELNVNALELDDSALYLCASSLTGGAMDEQFFGPGTRLTVL.